This entry describes one T cell receptor beta chain. Its antigen is unknown. The data belong to a study of OX40 agonist ivuxolimab in advanced cancers. Germline V gene lookup returns CDR1 MNHNY and CDR2 SVGAGI (reference sequence). The CDR3 has 14 amino acids. Unmatched junction bases numbered 6, after V lost 5 bases and J lost 3 bases. Notes on the study in general: Relative to CD4+ cells, CD8+ T cells on average had more expanded clones.

Patients were excluded for autoimmune disease history or systemic immunosuppression. Measured with immunoSEQ multiplex PCR; TCRdb has only the in-frame clones, and not every one. The data hold 40,000 to 45,000 clones, with 80% observed a single time. The origin of this receptor is an adult with an advanced solid tumor such as melanoma, head and neck, liver or kidney cancer. Material: CD4+ or CD8+ T cells sorted from blood, obtained in a trial of the OX40 agonist ivuxolimab. The chain uses TRBV6-6 and TRBJ2-5; 7 bases are shared with TRBD2. The chain's CDR3 is CASSQPGGKETQYF. CDR3 DNA sequence: TGTGCCAGCAGTCAGCCCGGGGGGAAAGAGACCCAGTACTTC.